These 31 T cell receptor beta chains came from one sample sequenced in a study of T cell responses to AZD1222 COVID-19 vaccine. Clones were read by immunoSEQ multiplex PCR, and TCRdb kept only the in-frame ones, dropping some. This table holds over 130,000 clones, more than 70% found once. Source: peripheral blood, taken 28 days after the second AZD1222 dose. The receptors were gathered from an adult who received the AZD1222 COVID-19 vaccine.

This chain joins TRBV12-3 or TRBV12-4 and TRBJ2-2; D gene uncertain. Trimming shortened V by 7 bases and J by 5 bases, and 11 bases separated the two germline ends. The CDR3 extends over 13 amino acids. This chain's CDR3 is CASTNLGTGELFF. The CDR3 bases are TGTGCCAGCACCAACTTGGGGACCGGGGAGCTGTTTTTT.

V is TRBV12-5 and J is TRBJ1-2; D is perhaps TRBD1 (5 bases). Germline V gives CDR1 LGHNT, CDR2 FRNRAP. The V gene lost 6 bases and the J gene lost 6 bases, with 20 bases spanning the gap. This CDR3 region has 15 residues. The CDR3 loop is CASGISARGGDGYTF. The DNA of the CDR3 is TGTGCTAGTGGCATTTCAGCCCGCGGGGGAGATGGCTACACCTTC.

This clone was seen more than once but under ten times. V usage is TRBV7-3 and J usage is TRBJ1-6; no firm D call. Germline V gene sequence: CDR1 SGHTA, CDR2 FQGTGA. Trimming cost V 4 bases and J 9 bases, with 13 bases left between them. This CDR3 is 14 amino acids long. CDR3 loop: CASSSTPGSSPLHF. In nucleotides, the CDR3 is TGTGCCAGCAGCTCCACCCCAGGAAGTTCACCCCTCCACTTT. The full variable domain, its missing parts supplied by reference TRBV7-3 and TRBJ1-6, is GAGVSQTPSNKVTEKGKYVELRCDPISGHTALYWYRQSLGQGPEFLIYFQGTGAADDSGLPNDRFFAVRPEGSVSTLKIQRTERGDSAVYLCASSSTPGSSPLHFGNGTRLTVT.

The chain has TRBV30 and TRBJ2-7; D unresolved. V lost 4 bases and J 5 bases, leaving 12 bases between the germline ends. Germline CDR1 and CDR2: GTSNPN and SVGIG (reference sequence). CDR3 length: 12 amino acids. CDR3 loop: CAWNGSPNEQYF. In DNA form, the CDR3 reads TGTGCCTGGAATGGCTCCCCCAACGAGCAGTACTTC.

The sample holds one count of this clone. Written as DNA, the CDR3 is TGTGCCATCCAGGGACTCCAAGAGACCCAGTACTTC. It is translated as CAIQGLQETQYF. The genes are TRBV10-3 and TRBJ2-5, with D tentatively TRBD2 (6 bases). The V gene's germline CDR1 is ENHRY and CDR2 SYGVKD. This CDR3 is built from 12 residues. V dropped 8 bases and J dropped 1 base, with 8 bases sitting between them.

The chain links TRBV5-1 to TRBJ2-1, with 8 bases lining up with TRBD2. This CDR3 has 16 amino acids. Germline CDR1 is SGHRS and CDR2 is YFSETQ. J gave up 8 bases and V 6 bases, and 16 bases lay outside the gene matches. The CDR3 region is CASNPYPGGTLDEQFF. The CDR3 DNA reads TGCGCCAGCAACCCCTACCCGGGGGGGACCCTCGATGAGCAGTTCTTC.

This clone was recorded once. The V gene is TRBV28, the J gene TRBJ2-3; the match to TRBD2 covers 12 bases. The trim removed 6 bases at V and 7 bases at J, leaving 8 bases unmatched. The CDR3 consists of 15 residues. The germline gives CDR1 MDHEN, CDR2 SYDVKM. The CDR3 loop is CASRLLAGGPNTQYF. In DNA form, the CDR3 reads TGTGCCAGCAGACTTCTAGCGGGAGGGCCAAATACGCAGTATTTT.

The V and J genes are TRBV5-1 and TRBJ2-1; D not certain. Between the trimmed V and J ends, which lost 0 bases and 6 bases, there was a span of 4 bases. Germline lookup yields CDR1 SGHRS and CDR2 YFSETQ. The CDR3 has 12 residues. The CDR3 region has the DNA TGCGCCAGCAGCTTGGACGGCAATGAGCAGTTCTTC. It translates to CASSLDGNEQFF. The variable domain in full, with the rest retrieved from reference TRBV5-1 and TRBJ2-1, is KAGVTQTPRYLIKTRGQQVTLSCSPISGHRSVSWYQQTPGQGLQFLFEYFSETQRNKGNFPGRFSGRQFSNSRSEMNVSTLELGDSALYLCASSLDGNEQFFGPGTRLTVL.

J is TRBJ2-3 and V is TRBV5-8, with D perhaps TRBD1 (5 bases). Germline CDR1 SGHTS, CDR2 YDEGEE. V gave up 3 bases and J gave up 8 bases, with 13 bases separating them. This CDR3 comprises 13 residues. The CDR3 DNA follows: TGTGCCAGCAGCTGGACGTTAAGGGGTACGCAGTATTTT. Its protein product is CASSWTLRGTQYF.

This chain uses TRBV28 with TRBJ1-1; D is unclear. V was cut by 5 bases and J by 3 bases, with 13 bases left in between. In germline, CDR1 is MDHEN, CDR2 SYDVKM. The CDR3 sequence is 14 residues long. The CDR3 bases are TGTGCCAGCAGTCTGGACCCTCGGGACACTGAAGCTTTCTTT. It codes for CASSLDPRDTEAFF. The full variable domain, with the rest looked up from reference TRBV28 and TRBJ1-1, is DVKVTQSSRYLVKRTGEKVFLECVQDMDHENMFWYRQDPGLGLRLIYFSYDVKMKEKGDIPEGYSVSREKKERFSLILESASTNQTSMYLCASSLDPRDTEAFFGQGTRLTVV.

The J gene is TRBJ2-7, the V gene TRBV2; the match to TRBD2 covers 13 bases. This CDR3 has 15 amino acids. Germline CDR1 is SNHLY and CDR2 is FYNNEI. The ends lost 5 bases at V and 4 bases at J; junction bases unmatched: 5. Here the CDR3 DNA reads TGTGCCAGCAGTCTCAGGACTAGCGGGGGTTACGAGCAGTACTTC. Translated: CASSLRTSGGYEQYF.

The chain is built from TRBV18 and TRBJ2-6; D gene ambiguous. Per germline, CDR1 KGHSH and CDR2 LQKENI. V was pared by 1 base and J by 2 bases, with 6 bases between. The CDR3 length is 15 residues. This CDR3 is CASSPRSTGANVLTF. The CDR3 coding sequence is TGTGCCAGCTCACCACGGAGTACTGGGGCCAACGTCCTGACTTTC.

The chain couples TRBV27 to TRBJ1-6; D might be TRBD1 (5 bases). The CDR3 has 15 residues. Germline V gives CDR1 MNHEY, CDR2 SMNVEV (reference sequence). Between the trimmed V and J ends, which lost 0 bases and 5 bases, there was a span of 8 bases. The CDR3 region has the DNA TGTGCCAGCAGTTTATCGGGACGGAATAATTCACCCCTCCACTTT. Encoded protein: CASSLSGRNNSPLHF.

The genes are TRBV4-2 and TRBJ2-3; 8 nucleotides agree with TRBD1. The germline CDR1 and CDR2 sequences are LGHNA and YNFKEQ. The V and J ends lost 0 bases and 6 bases, in that order; junction bases with no gene match: 8. The CDR3 spans 16 residues. The CDR3 nucleotides are TGTGCCAGCAGCCAAGATACAGGGGGGACGGGGGATACGCAGTATTTT. Translating gives CASSQDTGGTGDTQYF.

The rearrangement links TRBV5-1 to TRBJ2-1; TRBD1 is a possible D gene (6 bases). The CDR3 loop spans 13 amino acids. V was pared by 4 bases and J by 8 bases, with 13 bases between. Germline CDR1 is SGHRS and CDR2 is YFSETQ. CDR3 region: CASSSGYRDEQFF. The CDR3 bases are TGCGCCAGCAGCAGTGGCTACAGGGATGAGCAGTTCTTC.

This clone was detected once. The chain joins TRBV5-8 to TRBJ1-3; TRBD1 matches at 8 bases. J gave up 3 bases and V 4 bases, and 6 bases lay outside the gene matches. From germline, CDR1 is SGHTS and CDR2 YDEGEE. The CDR3 is 15 amino acids. CDR3 region: CASSPWTGSGNTIYF. The CDR3 DNA reads as TGTGCCAGCAGCCCATGGACAGGGAGTGGAAACACCATATATTTT. The full variable domain, in which reference TRBV5-8 and TRBJ1-3 provide the parts outside the CDR3, is EAGVTQSPTHLIKTRGQQATLRCSPISGHTSVYWYQQALGLGLQFLLWYDEGEERNRGNFPPRFSGRQFPNYSSELNVNALELEDSALYLCASSPWTGSGNTIYFGEGSWLTVV.

V usage is TRBV6-2 or TRBV6-3 and J usage is TRBJ2-7; TRBD2 matches 15 bases. The V and J ends lost 6 bases and 4 bases, in that order; junction bases with no gene match: 13. Germline V lookup: CDR1 MNHEY, CDR2 SVGEGT. The CDR3 contains 18 residues. The CDR3 nucleotides are TGTGCCAGCAGCTCCCTACCCGGACTAGCGGGGGGGATATACGAGCAGTACTTC. It yields the protein CASSSLPGLAGGIYEQYF.

The V and J genes are TRBV19 and TRBJ2-1; 7 positions match TRBD2. Trimming removed 6 bases from V and 7 bases from J; junction bases left unmatched: 12. The length of the CDR3 is 15 residues. Germline V gives CDR1 LNHDA, CDR2 SQIVND (reference sequence). The CDR3 reads CASSELASWANEQFF. The CDR3 nucleotides are TGTGCCAGTAGCGAACTAGCGTCGTGGGCGAATGAGCAGTTCTTC.

The rearrangement uses TRBV12-3 or TRBV12-4 and TRBJ1-2; D unclear. This CDR3 is 12 amino acids long. Trimming cost V 3 bases and J 2 bases, with 4 bases left between them. CDR3 protein: CASSFMNYGYTF. The CDR3 nucleotides are TGTGCCAGCAGTTTTATGAACTATGGCTACACCTTC.

The rearrangement links TRBV7-9 to TRBJ1-1, with D possibly matching TRBD1 (5 bases). Germline CDR1 SEHNR, CDR2 FQNEAQ (reference sequence). The V gene lost 1 base and the J gene lost 11 bases, with 11 bases spanning the gap. CDR3 length: 12 residues. The CDR3 spells CASSLEGPGAFF. CDR3 DNA sequence: TGTGCCAGCAGCTTAGAGGGACCGGGGGCTTTCTTT. The full variable domain, completed using reference TRBV7-9 and TRBJ1-1, is DTGVSQNPRHKITKRGQNVTFRCDPISEHNRLYWYRQTLGQGPEFLTYFQNEAQLEKSRLLSDRFSAERPKGSFSTLEIQRTEQGDSAMYLCASSLEGPGAFFGQGTRLTVV.

This chain uses TRBV7-2 with TRBJ2-7; the D is unclear. V was trimmed by 4 bases and J by 3 bases, leaving 13 bases between them. The CDR3 sequence is 14 residues long. The germline V gene encodes CDR1 SGHTA and CDR2 FQGNSA. In DNA, the CDR3 is TGTGCCAGCAGCTCTTCATCGGGCCTCTACGAGCAGTACTTC. Protein: CASSSSSGLYEQYF.

The J gene is TRBJ1-1, the V gene TRBV5-1, with D hard to call. Trimming cost V 0 bases and J 3 bases, with 9 bases left between them. This CDR3 is built from 14 residues. Germline CDR1 and CDR2: SGHRS and YFSETQ. The CDR3 sequence: CASSLEVQDTEAFF. CDR3 coding DNA: TGCGCCAGCAGCTTGGAGGTGCAGGACACTGAAGCTTTCTTT. Drawing the rest from reference TRBV5-1 and TRBJ1-1, the complete variable domain is KAGVTQTPRYLIKTRGQQVTLSCSPISGHRSVSWYQQTPGQGLQFLFEYFSETQRNKGNFPGRFSGRQFSNSRSEMNVSTLELGDSALYLCASSLEVQDTEAFFGQGTRLTVV.

J is TRBJ1-2 and V is TRBV18; 10 bases align to TRBD1. The J segment lost 5 bases and the V segment lost 2 bases, leaving 5 bases of the junction unmatched. CDR1 and CDR2 (germline): KGHSH, LQKENI. The CDR3 runs to 15 residues. This chain's CDR3 is CASSPGTGADYGYTF. Written as DNA, the CDR3 is TGTGCCAGCTCACCAGGGACAGGGGCCGATTATGGCTACACCTTC.

The chain couples TRBV6-1 to TRBJ1-2, with 9 bases fitting TRBD1. The CDR3 is 15 residues long. With V trimmed by 1 base and J by 4 bases, 4 bases remained unmatched. The germline CDR1 and CDR2 sequences are MNHNS and SASEGT. The CDR3 DNA reads as TGTGCCAGCAGTGAAGGGACAGGGGATCTCTATGGCTACACCTTC. It encodes CASSEGTGDLYGYTF.

The V call is TRBV5-8, the J call TRBJ1-5; a weak D match, TRBD1 (5 bases). This CDR3 has 15 amino acids. The V gene's germline CDR1 is SGHTS and CDR2 YDEGEE. V was pared by 1 base and J by 2 bases, with 10 bases between. This CDR3 is CASSLLGGGNQPQHF. In DNA form, the CDR3 reads TGTGCCAGCAGCTTGTTGGGGGGTGGCAATCAGCCCCAGCATTTT.

The genes are TRBV27 and TRBJ2-3; the D gene is possibly TRBD2 (5 bases). The V end was cut by 6 bases, the J end by 8 bases, with 9 bases between. The CDR3 extends over 11 amino acids. Germline-derived CDR1 and CDR2 are MNHEY and SMNVEV (reference sequence). The CDR3 protein is CASSRRGTQYF. The CDR3 DNA reads as TGTGCCAGCAGCCGCCGGGGTACGCAGTATTTT.

The chain links TRBV30 to TRBJ1-3; D is unresolved. The V end lost 0 bases, the J end lost 5 bases, and 5 bases lay between the germline ends. From germline, CDR1 is GTSNPN and CDR2 SVGIG (reference sequence). This CDR3 spans 12 amino acids. Written as DNA, the CDR3 is TGTGCCTGGAGTGTACAACGAAACACCATATATTTT. Protein: CAWSVQRNTIYF.

The rearrangement uses TRBV5-6 and TRBJ2-2; 8 bases are a match to TRBD1. After removal of 0 bases from V and 4 bases from J, the junction contained 5 bases not matched to a gene. CDR1 is SGHDT and CDR2 is YYEEEE in the germline V gene. The CDR3 loop spans 16 amino acids. The CDR3 loop is CASSLEGQVITGELFF. CDR3 DNA sequence: TGTGCCAGCAGCTTGGAGGGACAGGTGATCACCGGGGAGCTGTTTTTT.

This clone occurred once. This chain links TRBV4-1 with TRBJ1-5; a weak D match, TRBD1 (6 bases). CDR1 is MGHRA, CDR2 YSYEKL, per germline. Between the trimmed V and J ends, which lost 4 bases and 5 bases, there was a span of 12 bases. The CDR3 is made up of 14 amino acids. CDR3 sequence: CASSRGGLDQPQHF. Here the CDR3 DNA reads TGCGCCAGCAGCCGCGGGGGCCTTGATCAGCCCCAGCATTTT.

The gene calls are TRBV27 and TRBJ1-2; TRBD1 might be the D (5 bases). V was pared by 5 bases and J by 5 bases, with 21 bases between. The CDR3 sequence is 16 residues long. Germline-derived CDR1 and CDR2 are MNHEY and SMNVEV (reference sequence). CDR3 amino acids: CASSRAGVQTRYGYTF. CDR3 in DNA: TGTGCCAGCAGTCGGGCGGGGGTTCAAACGAGATATGGCTACACCTTC.

The chain has TRBV4-1 and TRBJ1-3; 7 bases are shared with TRBD1. The CDR3 runs 17 residues. V shed 0 bases, J shed 2 bases, and the junction held 7 bases outside the gene matches. CDR1 is MGHRA and CDR2 is YSYEKL in the germline V gene. CDR3 nucleotide sequence: TGCGCCAGCAGCCAAGATTTTGACAGGGTCGCTGGAAACACCATATATTTT. It codes for CASSQDFDRVAGNTIYF.